The 31 T cell receptor beta chains below come from one sample, sequenced in a study of blood T cells in healthy people across ages. Through a sample-barcoded 5' primer and a J-beta primer mix, a second PCR was run for roughly 6 to 12 cycles. TCRdb reprocessed the 5' RACE reads with MiXCR, giving one entry per CDR3 protein. The repertoire holds 850,000 to 1,100,000 distinct CDR3 sequences, with around two fifths as singletons. The source material was blood. All receptors derive from a man aged 18 to 30 in good health.

This clonotype was recorded a few times. The chain has TRBV20-1 and TRBJ2-3, with 12 bases that match TRBD1. Germline V CDR1 and CDR2: DFQATT, SNEGSKA (reference sequence). Germline trimming cut 6 bases from V and 6 bases from J; bases unmatched to any gene: 4. This CDR3 contains 13 residues. The CDR3 sequence: CSARDRGLDTQYF. The CDR3 region has the DNA TGCAGTGCAAGGGACAGGGGGCTGGATACGCAGTATTTT.

This chain connects TRBV6-5 to TRBJ1-4; TRBD1 matches 7 bases. The CDR3 has 15 amino acids. V dropped 2 bases and J dropped 7; count of bases not matched to a gene: 7. Germline V lookup: CDR1 MNHEY, CDR2 SVGAGI. CDR3 coding DNA: TGTGCCAGCAGTTACCGACAGGGAGGCCGTGAAAAACTGTTTTTT. It codes for CASSYRQGGREKLFF.

CDR3 DNA: TGTGCCAGCAGACCCGGTACTCCCCATTATGGCTACACCTTC. Translated, it gives CASRPGTPHYGYTF. The chain has TRBV12-3 or TRBV12-4 and TRBJ1-2; no firm D call. This CDR3 has 14 residues. V was cut by 6 bases and J by 5 bases, with 16 bases left in between.

This chain links TRBV5-1 with TRBJ1-1, with no clear D. Trimming shortened V by 5 bases and J by 3 bases, and 14 bases separated the two germline ends. Germline CDR1 reads SGHRS; CDR2 reads YFSETQ. CDR3 length equals 14 residues. The CDR3 is CASRETVGDTEAFF. In nucleotides, the CDR3 is TGCGCCAGCAGAGAGACGGTCGGGGACACTGAAGCTTTCTTT. Supplemented by reference TRBV5-1 and TRBJ1-1, the full variable domain reads KAGVTQTPRYLIKTRGQQVTLSCSPISGHRSVSWYQQTPGQGLQFLFEYFSETQRNKGNFPGRFSGRQFSNSRSEMNVSTLELGDSALYLCASRETVGDTEAFFGQGTRLTVV.

As to this clonotype: A read error may produce the germline difference seen at one junction end. The chain combines TRBV20-1 with TRBJ2-5; D not certain. Germline V gives CDR1 DFQATT, CDR2 SNEGSKA (reference sequence). The CDR3 sequence is 13 residues long. The CDR3 DNA is TGCAGCGCTAGGATGAGTACGCGAGAGACCCAGTACTTC. It codes for CSARMSTRETQYF.

V and J are TRBV4-2 and TRBJ2-1, with D uncertain. The J call may not be correct, given that the DNA end is closer to TRBJ2-7. The CDR3 contains 16 residues. The germline V gene has CDR1 LGHNA and CDR2 YNFKEQ. The DNA for the CDR3 is TGTGCCAGCAGCCAAGATTTGGCGAGCGCTTACAATGAGCAGTACTTC. Translating gives CASSQDLASAYNEQYF.

The rearrangement uses TRBV4-1 and TRBJ2-1; 9 positions agree with TRBD2. The CDR3 sequence is 16 residues long. Trimming cost V 6 bases and J 0 bases; bases outside gene matches: 6. CDR1 is MGHRA and CDR2 is YSYEKL in the germline V gene. The CDR3 region is CASSLAGRYSYNEQFF. CDR3 coding DNA: TGCGCCAGCAGTCTAGCGGGACGATACTCCTACAATGAGCAGTTCTTC.

Many counts were recorded for this clonotype. The J gene is TRBJ1-1, the V gene TRBV20-1, with D perhaps matching TRBD1 (6 bases). Germline CDR1 DFQATT, CDR2 SNEGSKA (reference sequence). The CDR3 length is 12 residues. The V end lost 1 base, the J end lost 5 bases, and 8 bases lay between the germline ends. The CDR3 region has the DNA TGCAGTGCTAGAGTAGGGGGGACTGAAGCTTTCTTT. This encodes CSARVGGTEAFF.

The chain carries TRBV3-1 and TRBJ2-1; D may be TRBD1 or TRBD2 (6 bases each). The germline V gene encodes CDR1 LGHDT and CDR2 YNNKEL (reference sequence). There are 16 residues in the CDR3. Trimming took off 4 bases at V and 4 bases at J, with 17 bases between the two ends. DNA of the CDR3: TGTGCCAGCAGCCCTCAGGAGGGGGTACTATACAATGAGCAGTTCTTC. As protein: CASSPQEGVLYNEQFF.

V usage is TRBV6-5 and J usage is TRBJ1-2; D gene ambiguous. The germline CDR1 and CDR2 sequences are MNHEY and SVGAGI. There are 15 residues in the CDR3. V lost 0 bases, J lost 8 bases, and 16 bases lay in between. CDR3 nucleotides: TGTGCCAGCAGTTACTCGAATTTGGGTGTATACGGCTACACCTTC. Translated: CASSYSNLGVYGYTF.

The J gene is TRBJ2-7, the V gene TRBV6-2 or TRBV6-3, with 7 bases matching TRBD2. Germline-derived CDR1 and CDR2 are MNHEY and SVGEGT. The CDR3 has 13 amino acids. The V segment lost 6 bases and the J segment 2 bases; nucleotides outside the gene matches: 4. The CDR3 region is CASRPTSTYEQYF. CDR3 bases: TGTGCCAGCAGACCGACTAGCACCTACGAGCAGTACTTC.

There are a few counts of this clonotype. The V gene is TRBV25-1, the J gene TRBJ1-2; D not certain. Trimming removed 3 bases from V and 11 bases from J, with 10 bases in between. Per the germline V gene, CDR1 is MGHDK and CDR2 is SYGVNS. The length of the CDR3 is 11 residues. The CDR3: CASSDPPLYTF. CDR3 bases: TGTGCCAGCAGTGACCCCCCCTTGTACACCTTC.

The V call is TRBV28, the J call TRBJ1-2; weak D call: TRBD1 (6 bases). V lost 2 bases and J lost 8, with 21 bases in between. This CDR3 spans 16 amino acids. Germline V gives CDR1 MDHEN, CDR2 SYDVKM. Here the CDR3 DNA reads TGTGCCAGCAGTTTACATACCGACGACAGGCTAGGCGGCTACACCTTC. As protein: CASSLHTDDRLGGYTF.

There are many counts of this clonotype. J is TRBJ1-2 and V is TRBV6-6; D perhaps matches TRBD1 (5 bases). The germline V gene encodes CDR1 MNHNY and CDR2 SVGAGI (reference sequence). The V end was cut by 5 bases, the J end by 0 bases, with 10 bases between. This CDR3 has 14 residues. The CDR3 bases are TGTGCCAGCAGTGCTAGGGGAGCTAACTATGGCTACACCTTC. This sequence encodes CASSARGANYGYTF.

V gene TRBV7-2 combines with J gene TRBJ2-1; 7 nucleotides match TRBD2. After removal of 0 bases from V and 7 bases from J, the junction contained 12 bases not matched to a gene. This CDR3 is 17 amino acids long. Germline V CDR1 and CDR2: SGHTA, FQGNSA. CDR3 sequence (DNA): TGTGCCAGCAGCTTAGCTGGGGGAGGGGAGGGTCGGAATGAGCAGTTCTTC. Encoded protein: CASSLAGGGEGRNEQFF.

The CDR3 loop is CVTAGTNYGYTF. The CDR3 DNA reads as TGTGTCACAGCTGGGACTAACTATGGCTACACCTTC. The V gene is TRBV6-6, the J gene TRBJ1-2; no firm D call. The germline CDR1 and CDR2 sequences are MNHNY and SVGAGI (reference sequence). CDR3 size: 12 residues.

The chain recombines TRBV4-3 with TRBJ2-3, with no clear D. This CDR3 spans 15 amino acids. In germline, CDR1 is LGHNA, CDR2 YSLEER. Trimming cost V 1 base and J 4 bases, with 12 bases left between them. CDR3 residues: CASSQGRLNADTQYF. Written as DNA, the CDR3 is TGCGCCAGCAGCCAAGGGCGGTTGAACGCAGATACGCAGTATTTT.

This clonotype was seen only a few times. This chain joins TRBV29-1 and TRBJ1-1; maybe TRBD1 (5 bases). The CDR3 spans 14 residues. CDR1 is SQVTM, CDR2 ANQGSEA, per germline. Trimming removed 6 bases at V and 0 bases at J, with 14 bases between. The CDR3 coding sequence is TGCAGCGTGAGACAGTGGGCCGTGAACACTGAAGCTTTCTTT. It translates to CSVRQWAVNTEAFF.

The V and J genes are TRBV7-2 and TRBJ1-1, with D possibly TRBD1 on 5 matching bases. Germline-derived CDR1 and CDR2 are SGHTA and FQGNSA. The CDR3 consists of 14 residues. V was cut by 1 base and J by 4 bases, with 10 bases left in between. CDR3 sequence reads: CASSLGMGTTEAFF. In nucleotides, the CDR3 is TGTGCCAGCAGCTTAGGCATGGGGACCACTGAAGCTTTCTTT.

The chain joins TRBV20-1 to TRBJ1-2, with D possibly matching TRBD1 (5 bases). Trimming removed 0 bases from V and 2 bases from J, with 13 bases in between. The length of the CDR3 is 15 residues. Germline CDR1 reads DFQATT; CDR2 reads SNEGSKA (reference sequence). This chain's CDR3 is CSARDFEAGNYGYTF. CDR3 in DNA: TGCAGTGCTAGAGATTTTGAGGCAGGGAACTATGGCTACACCTTC.

The V gene is TRBV5-1, the J gene TRBJ1-1; TRBD1 is a possible D gene (5 bases). CDR3 length: 14 residues. The ends were cut back, 0 bases at V and 4 bases at J, with 10 bases in the middle. Germline CDR1 SGHRS, CDR2 YFSETQ. The CDR3 bases are TGCGCCAGCAGCTTGGCCCCGGGGACCACTGAAGCTTTCTTT. Protein sequence: CASSLAPGTTEAFF. Full variable domain (outside the CDR3, taken from reference TRBV5-1 and TRBJ1-1): KAGVTQTPRYLIKTRGQQVTLSCSPISGHRSVSWYQQTPGQGLQFLFEYFSETQRNKGNFPGRFSGRQFSNSRSEMNVSTLELGDSALYLCASSLAPGTTEAFFGQGTRLTVV.

The V gene is TRBV4-3, the J gene TRBJ1-1; D not certain. V lost 0 bases and J lost 11, with 13 bases in between. The CDR3 totals 13 residues. Germline CDR1 LGHNA, CDR2 YSLEER. The CDR3 DNA follows: TGCGCCAGCAGCCAAGATGGAGAGCGGGATGCTTTCTTT. Residues: CASSQDGERDAFF.

This clonotype was seen at least ten times. The genes are TRBV5-1 and TRBJ2-1, with 10 bases identical to TRBD1. V lost 1 base and J lost 7; bases outside the gene matches: 14. The CDR3 is made up of 18 amino acids. Germline values: CDR1 SGHRS, CDR2 YFSETQ. The CDR3 DNA reads as TGCGCCAGCAGCTTGAGGGGACAGGGGAATCGTTCTTGGAATGAGCAGTTCTTC. This gives the protein CASSLRGQGNRSWNEQFF.

The chain couples TRBV24-1 to TRBJ2-1; 13 bases line up with TRBD2. The J segment lost 13 bases and the V segment lost 4 bases, leaving 6 bases of the junction unmatched. The germline V gene has CDR1 KGHDR and CDR2 SFDVKD. The CDR3 sequence is 14 residues long. This CDR3 reads CATSDITSGGAQFF. The CDR3, as DNA: TGTGCCACCAGTGACATCACTAGCGGGGGGGCACAGTTCTTC.

The V and J genes are TRBV7-2 and TRBJ2-7; D possibly corresponds to TRBD1 (5 bases). The CDR3 consists of 14 residues. Germline V lookup: CDR1 SGHTA, CDR2 FQGNSA. The ends were cut back, 7 bases at V and 4 bases at J, with 17 bases in the middle. The CDR3 nucleotides read TGTGCCAGCACCCTAGGGGCTAGTTTTTACGAGCAGTACTTC. Amino acids: CASTLGASFYEQYF.

The chain joins TRBV6-6 to TRBJ1-4; 11 nucleotides agree with TRBD1. Germline assignment: CDR1 MNHNY and CDR2 SVGAGI (reference sequence). The V gene end was trimmed by 0 bases and the J gene end by 8 bases; junction bases not matched to a gene: 2. CDR3 size: 15 residues. CDR3: CASSYSRDRGEKLFF. CDR3 nucleotide sequence: TGTGCCAGCAGTTACTCCCGGGACAGGGGGGAAAAACTGTTTTTT.

The V call is TRBV28, the J call TRBJ2-1, with 7 bases lining up with TRBD2. The J call is uncertain, as TRBJ2-7 better fits the DNA end. The CDR3 has 17 amino acids. CDR1 is MDHEN, CDR2 SYDVKM, per germline. CDR3 sequence reads: CASSAGGGRLFYNEQYF. In nucleotides, the CDR3 is TGTGCCAGCAGCGCGGGCGGGGGTCGCCTTTTTTACAATGAGCAGTACTTC.

This chain uses TRBV25-1 with TRBJ1-1; no clear D. Germline CDR1 is MGHDK and CDR2 is SYGVNS. V was pared by 8 bases and J by 4 bases, with 5 bases between. This CDR3 contains 10 residues. The CDR3 is CASLGTEAFF. The CDR3 region has the DNA TGTGCCAGCTTGGGCACTGAAGCTTTCTTT.

V is TRBV7-9 and J is TRBJ1-4, with D perhaps matching TRBD1 (5 bases). V was pared by 4 bases and J by 5 bases, with 17 bases between. The CDR3 is made up of 16 amino acids. Per the germline V gene, CDR1 is SEHNR and CDR2 is FQNEAQ (reference sequence). CDR3 bases: TGTGCCAGCAGCTCACCCGGCGAGGGGAGAAATGAAAAACTGTTTTTT. The encoded protein is CASSSPGEGRNEKLFF.

The chain links TRBV5-5 to TRBJ2-3; TRBD1 aligns across 9 bases. This CDR3 has 17 amino acids. The V gene end was trimmed by 1 base and the J gene end by 1 base; junction bases not matched to a gene: 7. Germline CDR1 is SGHKS and CDR2 is YYEKEE (reference sequence). The CDR3 reads CASSLQRGQGRTDTQYF. The CDR3 DNA is TGTGCCAGCAGCTTGCAGCGGGGACAGGGTCGCACAGATACGCAGTATTTT.

The chain combines TRBV28 with TRBJ2-2; 7 nucleotides match TRBD1. In germline, CDR1 is MDHEN, CDR2 SYDVKM. Losses at the gene ends were 5 bases for V and 0 bases for J; bases not matched to a gene: 9. The CDR3 has 17 amino acids. The CDR3 spells CASSPFRTGSNTGELFF. CDR3 DNA sequence: TGTGCCAGCAGTCCTTTTAGGACAGGTTCGAACACCGGGGAGCTGTTTTTT.